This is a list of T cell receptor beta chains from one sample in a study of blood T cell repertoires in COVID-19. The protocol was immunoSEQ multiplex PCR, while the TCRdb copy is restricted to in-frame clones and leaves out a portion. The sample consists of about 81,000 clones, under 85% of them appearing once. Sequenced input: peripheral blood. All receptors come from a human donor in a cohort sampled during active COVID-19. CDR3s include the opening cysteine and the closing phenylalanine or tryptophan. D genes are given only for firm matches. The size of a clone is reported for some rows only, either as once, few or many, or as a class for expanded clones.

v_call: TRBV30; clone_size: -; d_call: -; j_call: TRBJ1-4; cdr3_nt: TGTGCCTGGAGTGTTCGAACGAACAGGGACGAAAAACTGTTTTTT; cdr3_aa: CAWSVRTNRDEKLFF
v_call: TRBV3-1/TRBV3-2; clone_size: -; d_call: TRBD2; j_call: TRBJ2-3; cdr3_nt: TGTGCCAGCAGCTTAGGGCTAGCGGGGTTCTATAGCACAGATACGCAGTATTTT; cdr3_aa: CASSLGLAGFYSTDTQYF
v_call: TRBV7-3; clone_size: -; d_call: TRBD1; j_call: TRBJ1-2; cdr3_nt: TGTGCCAGCAGCTTACCAGGGGGCCTTGGCTACACCTTC; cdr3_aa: CASSLPGGLGYTF
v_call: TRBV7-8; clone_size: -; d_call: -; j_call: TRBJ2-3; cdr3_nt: TGTGCCAGCAGCTTATTGCGGGCCGTCCTGACAGATACGCAGTATTTT; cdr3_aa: CASSLLRAVLTDTQYF
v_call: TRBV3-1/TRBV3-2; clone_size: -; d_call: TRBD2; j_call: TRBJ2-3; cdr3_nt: TGTGCCAGCAGCCAGGACCCGTTGGGCGGGGGGGATACGCAGTATTTT; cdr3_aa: CASSQDPLGGGDTQYF
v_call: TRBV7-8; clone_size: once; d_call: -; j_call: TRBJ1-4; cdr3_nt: TGTGCCAGCAGCCGGGGCCACAATGAAAAACTGTTTTTT; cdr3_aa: CASSRGHNEKLFF
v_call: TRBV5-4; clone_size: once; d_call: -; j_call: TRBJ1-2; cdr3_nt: TGTGCCAGCAGCTTGGATAGCAACTTCCTCTATGGCTACACCTTC; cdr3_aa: CASSLDSNFLYGYTF
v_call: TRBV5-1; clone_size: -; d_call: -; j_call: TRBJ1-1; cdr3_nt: TGCGCCAGCAGCTTGGATATTCTATTCCCGGGTTCTGAAGCTTTCTTT; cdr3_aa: CASSLDILFPGSEAFF
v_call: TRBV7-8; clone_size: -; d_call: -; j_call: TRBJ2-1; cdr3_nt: TGTGCCAGCAGCCCTAAGGGGTGGGACAATGAGCAGTTCTTC; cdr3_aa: CASSPKGWDNEQFF
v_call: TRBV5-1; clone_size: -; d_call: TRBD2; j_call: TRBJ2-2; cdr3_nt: TGCGCCAGCAGCTTTTATGGAGGGACTAGCTTTAACGGGGAGCTGTTTTTT; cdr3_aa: CASSFYGGTSFNGELFF
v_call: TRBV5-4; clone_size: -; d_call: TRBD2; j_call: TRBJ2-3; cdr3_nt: TGTGCCAGCAGCCCGAGCGGGGGCCAGACAGATACGCAGTATTTT; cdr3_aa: CASSPSGGQTDTQYF
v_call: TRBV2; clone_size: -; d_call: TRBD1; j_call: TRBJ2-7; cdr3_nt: TGTGCCAGCGGGCAGGGGGCCTACGAGCAGTACTTC; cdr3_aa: CASGQGAYEQYF
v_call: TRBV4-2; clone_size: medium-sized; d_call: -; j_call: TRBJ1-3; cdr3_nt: TGTGCCAGCAGCCAAGATGACAGCTACTCTGGAAACACCATATATTTT; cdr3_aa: CASSQDDSYSGNTIYF
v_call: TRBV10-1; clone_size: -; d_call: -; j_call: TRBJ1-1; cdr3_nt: TGCGCCAGCGTGGGGGGACCCCCGAACACTGAAGCTTTCTTT; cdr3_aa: CASVGGPPNTEAFF
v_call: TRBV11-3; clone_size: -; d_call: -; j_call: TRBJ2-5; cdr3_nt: TGTGCCAGCAGCTTAGGGGGGCGCGGCGAGACCCAGTACTTC; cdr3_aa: CASSLGGRGETQYF
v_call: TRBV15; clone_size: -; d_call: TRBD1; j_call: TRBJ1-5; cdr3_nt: TGTGCCACCAGCAGAGTTTTGTTGGGACAGGGGAATCAGCCCCAGCATTTT; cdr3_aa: CATSRVLLGQGNQPQHF
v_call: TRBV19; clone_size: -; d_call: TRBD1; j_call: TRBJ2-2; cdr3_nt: TGTGCCACTTCTGGACAGGGGGGGGAGCTGTTTTTT; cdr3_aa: CATSGQGGELFF
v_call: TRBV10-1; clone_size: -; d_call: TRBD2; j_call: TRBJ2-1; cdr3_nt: TGCGCCAGCAGTGAGACCCAGCGGGGGTACGATGAGCAGTTCTTC; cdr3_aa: CASSETQRGYDEQFF
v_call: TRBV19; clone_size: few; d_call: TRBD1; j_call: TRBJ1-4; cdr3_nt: TGTGCCAGTAGGGACGGACAGGGGGCGCGAGAAAAACTGTTTTTT; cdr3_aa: CASRDGQGAREKLFF
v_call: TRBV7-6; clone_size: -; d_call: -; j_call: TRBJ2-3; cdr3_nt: TGTGCCAGCACCCTACTCGCGGGGAGCACAGATACGCAGTATTTT; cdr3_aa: CASTLLAGSTDTQYF
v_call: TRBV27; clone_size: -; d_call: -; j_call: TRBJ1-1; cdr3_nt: TGTGCCAGCAGTTTAAAAGGGGCCACTGAAGCTTTCTTT; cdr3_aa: CASSLKGATEAFF
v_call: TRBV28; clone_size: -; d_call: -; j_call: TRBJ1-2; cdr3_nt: TGTGCCAGCAACCTCAAGGGGTCCGGCTACACCTTC; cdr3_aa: CASNLKGSGYTF
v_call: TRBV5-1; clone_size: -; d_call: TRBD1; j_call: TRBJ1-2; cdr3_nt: TGCGCCAGCAGCCTCGGGACAGGGGTTGGCTACACCTTC; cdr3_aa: CASSLGTGVGYTF
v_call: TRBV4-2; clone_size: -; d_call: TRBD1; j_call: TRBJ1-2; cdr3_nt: TGTGCCAGCAGCCAAGGGGGTGGGACAGAGTCTAACTATGGCTACACCTTC; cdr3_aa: CASSQGGGTESNYGYTF
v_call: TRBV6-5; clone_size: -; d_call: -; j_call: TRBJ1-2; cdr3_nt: TGTGCCAGCAGTAGAATACTGAACTCTGGCTACACCTTC; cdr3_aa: CASSRILNSGYTF
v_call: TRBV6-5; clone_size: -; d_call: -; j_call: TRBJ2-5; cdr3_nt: TGTGCCAGCAGGGGGGGGCCGGGTAAGACCCAGTACTTC; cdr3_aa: CASRGGPGKTQYF
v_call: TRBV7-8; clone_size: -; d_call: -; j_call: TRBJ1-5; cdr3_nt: TGTGCCAGCAGCCCACCCGGGGGCAATCAGCCCCAGCATTTT; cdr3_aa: CASSPPGGNQPQHF
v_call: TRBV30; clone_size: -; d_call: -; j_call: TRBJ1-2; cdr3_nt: TGTGCCGGGTCAAGCGCTGATACCCGCTACACCTTC; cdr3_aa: CAGSSADTRYTF
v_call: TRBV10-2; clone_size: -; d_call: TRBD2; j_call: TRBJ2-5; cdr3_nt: TGCGCCAGCAGTGCGGGGACTAGTCGAGAGACCCAGTACTTC; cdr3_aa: CASSAGTSRETQYF
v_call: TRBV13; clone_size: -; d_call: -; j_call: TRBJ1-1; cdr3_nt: TGTGCCAGCAGCTTAGTGTTTGAGCGGATGAACACTGAAGCTTTCTTT; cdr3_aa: CASSLVFERMNTEAFF
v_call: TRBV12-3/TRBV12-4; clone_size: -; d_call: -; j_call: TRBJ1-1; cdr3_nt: TGTGCCAGCAGGACCGACTTGAACACTGAAGCTTTCTTT; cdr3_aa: CASRTDLNTEAFF
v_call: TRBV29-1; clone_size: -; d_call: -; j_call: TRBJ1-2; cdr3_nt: TGCAGCGTTGCGTCAGGGGATGGCTACACCTTC; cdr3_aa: CSVASGDGYTF
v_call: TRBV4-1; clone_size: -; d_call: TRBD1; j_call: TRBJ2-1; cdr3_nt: TGCGCCAGCAGCCAGACAGGGGGCAATGAGCAGTTCTTC; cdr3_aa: CASSQTGGNEQFF
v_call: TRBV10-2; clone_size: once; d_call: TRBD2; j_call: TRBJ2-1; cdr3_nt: TGCGCCAGCAGTCACTCTAGCGGGGGGTCCTACAATGAGCAGTTCTTC; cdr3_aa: CASSHSSGGSYNEQFF
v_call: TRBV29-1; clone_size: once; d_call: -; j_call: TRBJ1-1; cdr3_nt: TGCAGCGTTGCGTGGGGACTAGACACTGAAGCTTTCTTT; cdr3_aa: CSVAWGLDTEAFF
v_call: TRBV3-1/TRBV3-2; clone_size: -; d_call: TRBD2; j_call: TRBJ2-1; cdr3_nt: TGTGCCAGCACCCGCCTAGCGGGCGGCAGAACCTCCTACAATGAGCAGTTCTTC; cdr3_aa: CASTRLAGGRTSYNEQFF